The sample holds one count of the clone carrying this TCR beta chain. Trimming stripped 3 bases from V and 7 bases from J, with 15 bases between. The CDR3 loop spans 14 amino acids. In germline, CDR1 is ENHRY, CDR2 SYGVKD. This entry is derived from a study of cytomegalovirus exposure and HLA in healthy donors. In the PCR, 60 Vbeta and 13 Jbeta primers were used. Repertoires were generated with immunoSEQ multiplex PCR, while TCRdb's copy carries only in-frame clones and drops some. In the table there are roughly 220,000 clones, 70% to 90% of which are singletons. This TCR came from a man aged 25-40 years in good health and CMV-seronegative. The sequencing sample was made of PBMCs. V is TRBV10-3 and J is TRBJ2-5; the D gene is possibly TRBD2 (6 bases). The CDR3 here is CAISEVGNSGTQYF. DNA of the CDR3: TGTGCCATCAGTGAAGTAGGGAATAGCGGGACCCAGTACTTC.